These 8 T cell receptor beta chains were sequenced from one sample in a study of OX40 agonist ivuxolimab in advanced cancers. The library was produced with the immunoSEQ multiplex PCR assay. TCRdb holds this immuneACCESS table with in-frame rearrangements only. Some clones are missing; in checked studies, unresolved V genes explain under half, and the rest has no known cause. In this sample the table shows 50,000 to 75,000 clones, around 79% of which occur a single time. The ten largest clonotypes hold over 1% of the sample. The sample here was CD4+ or CD8+ T cells sorted from blood, taken in a trial of the OX40 agonist ivuxolimab. These TCRs come from an adult with an advanced solid tumor such as melanoma, head and neck, liver or kidney cancer.

The count of this clone is one. This chain uses TRBV25-1 with TRBJ1-2; no firm D call. Germline CDR1 MGHDK, CDR2 SYGVNS. V was pared by 0 bases and J by 8 bases, with 10 bases between. The CDR3 sequence is 13 residues long. The CDR3 DNA sequence: TGTGCCAGCAGTGAATATGGCGGGTACGGCTACACCTTC. This codes for CASSEYGGYGYTF.

This rearrangement joins TRBV27 to TRBJ2-7; 7 bases are shared with TRBD1. This CDR3 has 17 amino acids. Unmatched junction bases numbered 10, after V lost 0 bases and J lost 2 bases. Germline-derived CDR1 and CDR2 are MNHEY and SMNVEV (reference sequence). CDR3 bases: TGTGCCAGCAGTTTATCAGGAAACGGGACAGCCACCTACGAGCAGTACTTC. This gives the protein CASSLSGNGTATYEQYF.

The gene calls are TRBV2 and TRBJ2-7; possible D gene TRBD2, 7 bases. V was clipped by 4 bases and J by 7 bases, with 14 bases between them. Per the germline V gene, CDR1 is SNHLY and CDR2 is FYNNEI. There are 13 residues in the CDR3. CDR3 bases: TGTGCCAGCAGTGGACAGGTGGGGGGGGAGCAGTACTTC. This sequence encodes CASSGQVGGEQYF. The full variable domain, completed using reference TRBV2 and TRBJ2-7, is EPEVTQTPSHQVTQMGQEVILRCVPISNHLYFYWYRQILGQKVEFLVSFYNNEISEKSEIFDDQFSVERPDGSNFTLKIRSTKLEDSAMYFCASSGQVGGEQYFGPGTRLTVT.

CDR3: CASRPTGGANYGYTF. CDR3 nucleotides: TGTGCCAGCAGACCTACAGGGGGGGCTAACTATGGCTACACCTTC. The V and J genes are TRBV28 and TRBJ1-2; 8 bases align to TRBD1. CDR1 and CDR2 (germline): MDHEN, SYDVKM. The CDR3 spans 15 residues. J lost 0 bases, V lost 6 bases, and 6 bases had no gene match.

This chain connects TRBV2 to TRBJ2-3; either TRBD1 or TRBD2 may supply D (7 bases each). Germline CDR1 reads SNHLY; CDR2 reads FYNNEI. CDR3 size: 14 residues. V gave up 8 bases and J gave up 5 bases, with 17 bases separating them. The CDR3 protein is CASREEGAKDTQYF. In DNA, the CDR3 is TGTGCCAGCCGGGAGGAGGGGGCGAAAGATACGCAGTATTTT.

In this sample, this clone turned up once. This chain uses TRBV6-5 with TRBJ1-3; no definite D call. The length of the CDR3 is 13 residues. From germline, CDR1 is MNHEY and CDR2 SVGAGI. V lost 5 bases, J lost 8 bases, and 13 bases lay in between. The CDR3 sequence: CASSEGSRDTIYF. CDR3 bases: TGTGCCAGCAGTGAAGGGAGTAGAGACACCATATATTTT.

The CDR3 DNA is TGTGCCATCAGTGAAGGACAGGGGGCTTCGGGCTATGGCTACACCTTC. As protein: CAISEGQGASGYGYTF. The chain joins TRBV10-3 to TRBJ1-2; TRBD1 matches 11 bases. The CDR3 spans 16 residues. Germline assignment: CDR1 ENHRY and CDR2 SYGVKD. J was trimmed by 4 bases and V by 3 bases; bases with no gene match: 7.

The chain employs TRBV15 and TRBJ2-5; 8 bases are shared with TRBD2. CDR3 size: 15 residues. V lost 3 bases, J lost 2 bases, and 5 bases stayed unmatched. Germline V gives CDR1 LNHNV, CDR2 YYDKDF (reference sequence). CDR3 loop: CATSRSAGEQETQYF. CDR3 sequence (DNA): TGTGCCACCAGCAGGTCAGCGGGAGAGCAAGAGACCCAGTACTTC.